These T cell receptor beta chains were read from a single sample in a study of radiation and T cells in renal cell carcinoma. Method: immunoSEQ multiplex PCR; TCRdb's copy keeps in-frame clones and lacks some. This table holds around 170,000 clones, roughly nine tenths found once. The sequences come from blood, collected from a patient whose treatment included radiotherapy and nephrectomy. These receptors were obtained from a woman in her forties or fifties with renal cell carcinoma. The CDR3 runs from the conserved cysteine through the conserved F or W. D genes are given only for firm matches. Some rows mark clone size as missing; the rest say once, few, many or name a class of expanded clone.

d_call clone_size j_call v_call cdr3_nt cdr3_aa
TRBD1 once TRBJ1-3 TRBV6-6 TGTGCCAGCAGTATAGACAGGGGTAGGGGAAACACCATATATTTT CASSIDRGRGNTIYF
NA NA TRBJ1-1 TRBV7-2 TGTGCCAGCAGCCTCCGGGACGCCAAAGAAGCTTTCTTT CASSLRDAKEAFF
NA NA TRBJ2-1 TRBV5-4 TGTGCCAGCAGCTTGAATTCCTACAATGAGCAGTTCTTC CASSLNSYNEQFF
TRBD2 NA TRBJ2-3 TRBV6-5 TGTGCCAGCACCCCCAGCGGGGGGTCAGATACGCAGTATTTT CASTPSGGSDTQYF
NA NA TRBJ2-1 TRBV13 TGTGCCAGCAGCTTCCGGGACACCGCCTACAATGAGCAGTTCTTC CASSFRDTAYNEQFF
TRBD1 NA TRBJ2-3 TRBV25-1 TGTGCCAGCAGTCCCGACAGGGCCCGCACAGATACGCAGTATTTT CASSPDRARTDTQYF
TRBD1 once TRBJ1-5 TRBV6-5 TGTGCCAGCAGTTATGAAGGGGGCCAGCCCCAGCATTTT CASSYEGGQPQHF
NA NA TRBJ2-5 TRBV19 TGTGCCAGTAGTATAGGACTCGGGCAAGAGACCCAGTACTTC CASSIGLGQETQYF
TRBD1 NA TRBJ1-5 TRBV7-3 TGTGCCAGCAGCTTAATCTGGGGACTACAGGGGGCTGACAATCAGCCCCAGCATTTT CASSLIWGLQGADNQPQHF
NA NA TRBJ1-2 TRBV4-2 TGTGCCAGCAGCCTCTCTGGGGGGGCCAGCCTCTATGGCTACACCTTC CASSLSGGASLYGYTF
TRBD1 many TRBJ1-1 TRBV11-2 TGTGCCAGCAGCGTCGACAGGGCCAGCACTGAAGCTTTCTTT CASSVDRASTEAFF
TRBD2 NA TRBJ2-5 TRBV7-9 TGTGCCAGCAGCCAATGGCCTAGCGGAAAGCAAGAGACCCAGTACTTC CASSQWPSGKQETQYF
NA NA TRBJ1-2 TRBV19 TGTGCCAGTAGTACCCAGTTTGGCGATAAGGGAAATGGCTACACCTTC CASSTQFGDKGNGYTF